Sequencing of this T cell receptor beta chain was carried out in a study of blood T cell repertoires in COVID-19. Clones were sequenced by immunoSEQ multiplex PCR, and TCRdb holds only the in-frame ones, with some missing. The table lists over 70,000 clones, about 85% of them singletons. Sequenced: peripheral blood. The clonotype comes from a man in his sixties with COVID-19, enrolled during active disease.

This chain's CDR3 is CASSLAAGAIGTDTQYF. In DNA form, the CDR3 reads TGTGCCAGCAGCTTAGCGGCAGGTGCCATAGGCACAGATACGCAGTATTTT. The gene calls are TRBV7-9 and TRBJ2-3; no definite D call. The CDR3 totals 17 residues. Looked up from germline, CDR1 is SEHNR and CDR2 is FQNEAQ (reference sequence). With 0 bases removed from V and 1 base from J, the gap between germline ends came to 14 bases.